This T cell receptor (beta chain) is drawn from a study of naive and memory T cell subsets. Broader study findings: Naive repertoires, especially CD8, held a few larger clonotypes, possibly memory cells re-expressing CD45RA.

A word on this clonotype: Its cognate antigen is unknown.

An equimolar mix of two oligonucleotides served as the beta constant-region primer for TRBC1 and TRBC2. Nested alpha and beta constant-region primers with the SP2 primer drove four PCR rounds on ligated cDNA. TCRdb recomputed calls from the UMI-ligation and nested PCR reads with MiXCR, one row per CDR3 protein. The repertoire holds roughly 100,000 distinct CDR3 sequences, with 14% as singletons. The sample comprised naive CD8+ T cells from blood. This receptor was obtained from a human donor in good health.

The CDR3 protein is CAISEGGLAIQDTGELFF. The CDR3 nucleotides are TGTGCCATCAGTGAGGGGGGTCTCGCAATTCAGGACACCGGGGAGCTGTTTTTT. V gene TRBV10-3 combines with J gene TRBJ2-2; perhaps D is TRBD1 or TRBD2 (5 bases each). The germline V gene encodes CDR1 ENHRY and CDR2 SYGVKD. The germline V and J ends were trimmed by 2 bases and 3 bases, with 19 bases remaining between them. The CDR3 totals 18 residues.